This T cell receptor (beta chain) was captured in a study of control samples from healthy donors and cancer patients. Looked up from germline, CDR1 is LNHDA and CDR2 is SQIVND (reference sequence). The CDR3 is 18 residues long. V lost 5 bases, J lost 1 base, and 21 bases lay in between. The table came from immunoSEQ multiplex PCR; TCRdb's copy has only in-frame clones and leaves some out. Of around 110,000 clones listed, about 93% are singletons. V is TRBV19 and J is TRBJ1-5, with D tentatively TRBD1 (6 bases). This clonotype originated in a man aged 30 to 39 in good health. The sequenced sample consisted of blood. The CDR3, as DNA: TGTGCCAGTAGTCTCTTTACGAGGGGGGCTATAAGCAATCAGCCCCAGCATTTT. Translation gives CASSLFTRGAISNQPQHF. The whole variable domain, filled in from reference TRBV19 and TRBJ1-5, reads DGGITQSPKYLFRKEGQNVTLSCEQNLNHDAMYWYRQDPGQGLRLIYYSQIVNDFQKGDIAEGYSVSREKKESFPLTVTSAQKNPTAFYLCASSLFTRGAISNQPQHFGDGTRLSIL.